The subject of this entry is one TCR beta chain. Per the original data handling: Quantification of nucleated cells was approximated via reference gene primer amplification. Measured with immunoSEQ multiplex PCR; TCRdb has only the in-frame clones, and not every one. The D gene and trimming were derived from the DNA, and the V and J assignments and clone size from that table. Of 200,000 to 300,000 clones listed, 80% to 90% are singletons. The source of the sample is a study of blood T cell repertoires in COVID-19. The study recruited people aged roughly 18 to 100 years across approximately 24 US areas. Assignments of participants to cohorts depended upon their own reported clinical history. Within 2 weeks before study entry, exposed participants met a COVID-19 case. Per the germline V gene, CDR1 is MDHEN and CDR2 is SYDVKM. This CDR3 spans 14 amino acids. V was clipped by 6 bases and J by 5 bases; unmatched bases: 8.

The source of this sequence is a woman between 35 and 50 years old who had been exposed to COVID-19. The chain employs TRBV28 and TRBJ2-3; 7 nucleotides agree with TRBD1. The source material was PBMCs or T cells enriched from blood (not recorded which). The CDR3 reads CASRGQGEKDTQYF. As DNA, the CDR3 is TGTGCCAGCAGGGGGCAGGGGGAGAAAGATACGCAGTATTTT. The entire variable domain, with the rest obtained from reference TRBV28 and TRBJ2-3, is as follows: DVKVTQSSRYLVKRTGEKVFLECVQDMDHENMFWYRQDPGLGLRLIYFSYDVKMKEKGDIPEGYSVSREKKERFSLILESASTNQTSMYLCASRGQGEKDTQYFGPGTRLTVL.